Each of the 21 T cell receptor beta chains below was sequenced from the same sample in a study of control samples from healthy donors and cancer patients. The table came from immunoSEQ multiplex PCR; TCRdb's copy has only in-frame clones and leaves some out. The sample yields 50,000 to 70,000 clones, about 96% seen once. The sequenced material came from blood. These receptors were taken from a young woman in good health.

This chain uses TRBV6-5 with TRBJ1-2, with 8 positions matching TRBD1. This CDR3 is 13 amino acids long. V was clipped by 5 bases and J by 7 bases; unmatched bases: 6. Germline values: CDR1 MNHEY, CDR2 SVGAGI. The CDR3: CASSQDRAAGYTF. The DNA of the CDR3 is TGTGCCAGCAGTCAGGACAGGGCGGCTGGCTACACCTTC.

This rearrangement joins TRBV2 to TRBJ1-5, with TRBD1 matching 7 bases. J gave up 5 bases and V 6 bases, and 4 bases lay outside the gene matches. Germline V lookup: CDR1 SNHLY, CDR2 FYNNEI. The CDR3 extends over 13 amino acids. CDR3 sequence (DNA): TGTGCCAGCAGGGGGACAGCCGATCAGCCCCAGCATTTT. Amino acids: CASRGTADQPQHF. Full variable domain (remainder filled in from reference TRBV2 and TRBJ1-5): EPEVTQTPSHQVTQMGQEVILRCVPISNHLYFYWYRQILGQKVEFLVSFYNNEISEKSEIFDDQFSVERPDGSNFTLKIRSTKLEDSAMYFCASRGTADQPQHFGDGTRLSIL.

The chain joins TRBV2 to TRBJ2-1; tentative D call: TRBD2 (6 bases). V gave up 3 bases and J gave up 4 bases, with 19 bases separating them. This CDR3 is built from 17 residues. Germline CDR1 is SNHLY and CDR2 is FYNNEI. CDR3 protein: CASSERRGARFYNEQFF. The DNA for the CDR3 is TGTGCCAGCAGTGAGAGGCGGGGCGCCCGTTTTTACAATGAGCAGTTCTTC.

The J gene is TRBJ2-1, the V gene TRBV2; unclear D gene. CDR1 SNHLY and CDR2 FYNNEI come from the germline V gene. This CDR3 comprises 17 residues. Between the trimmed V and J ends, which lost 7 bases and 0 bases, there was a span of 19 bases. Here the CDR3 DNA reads TGTGCCAGCAAGTCCCGTTTCCTAATAAGCTCCTACAATGAGCAGTTCTTC. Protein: CASKSRFLISSYNEQFF.

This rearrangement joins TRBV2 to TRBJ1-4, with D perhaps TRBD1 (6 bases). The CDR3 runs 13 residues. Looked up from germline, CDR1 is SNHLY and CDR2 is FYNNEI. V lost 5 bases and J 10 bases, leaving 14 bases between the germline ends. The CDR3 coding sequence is TGTGCCAGCAGTCAGGAGGGGGTTGGAAAACTGTTTTTT. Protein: CASSQEGVGKLFF.

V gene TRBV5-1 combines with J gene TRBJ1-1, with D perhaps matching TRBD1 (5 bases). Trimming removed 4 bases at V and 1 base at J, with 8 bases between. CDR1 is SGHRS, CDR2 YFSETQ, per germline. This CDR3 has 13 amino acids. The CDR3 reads CASSPGKNTEAFF. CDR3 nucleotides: TGCGCCAGCAGCCCAGGGAAGAACACTGAAGCTTTCTTT.

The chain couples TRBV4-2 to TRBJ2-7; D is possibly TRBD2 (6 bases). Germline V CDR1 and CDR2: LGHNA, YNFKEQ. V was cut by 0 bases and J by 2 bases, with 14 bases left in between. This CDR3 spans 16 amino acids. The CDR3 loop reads CASSQESGYNTYEQYF. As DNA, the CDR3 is TGTGCCAGCAGCCAAGAGAGCGGGTATAATACCTACGAGCAGTACTTC.

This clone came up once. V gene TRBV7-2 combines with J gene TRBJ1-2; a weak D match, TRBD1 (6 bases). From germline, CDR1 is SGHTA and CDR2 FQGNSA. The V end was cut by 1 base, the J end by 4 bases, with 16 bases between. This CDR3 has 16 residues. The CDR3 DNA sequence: TGTGCCAGCAGCTTAGTTGTAAAGGGCAGGGGCTATGGCTACACCTTC. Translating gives CASSLVVKGRGYGYTF.

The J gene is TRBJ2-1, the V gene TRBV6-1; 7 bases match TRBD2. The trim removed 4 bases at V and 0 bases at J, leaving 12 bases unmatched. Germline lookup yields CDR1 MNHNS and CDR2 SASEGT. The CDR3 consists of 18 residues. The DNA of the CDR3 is TGTGCCAGCAGTGCCGGGTTGGGACGGGGGGTCTCCTACAATGAGCAGTTCTTC. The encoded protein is CASSAGLGRGVSYNEQFF.

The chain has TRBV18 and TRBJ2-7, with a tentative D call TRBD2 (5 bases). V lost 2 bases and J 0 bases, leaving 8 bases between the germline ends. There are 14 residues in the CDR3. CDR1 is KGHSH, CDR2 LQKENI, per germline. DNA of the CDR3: TGTGCCAGCTCACCAGTGGGGAGCTCCTACGAGCAGTACTTC. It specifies CASSPVGSSYEQYF. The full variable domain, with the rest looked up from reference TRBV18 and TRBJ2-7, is NAGVMQNPRHLVRRRGQEARLRCSPMKGHSHVYWYRQLPEEGLKFMVYLQKENIIDESGMPKERFSAEFPKEGPSILRIQQVVRGDSAAYFCASSPVGSSYEQYFGPGTRLTVT.

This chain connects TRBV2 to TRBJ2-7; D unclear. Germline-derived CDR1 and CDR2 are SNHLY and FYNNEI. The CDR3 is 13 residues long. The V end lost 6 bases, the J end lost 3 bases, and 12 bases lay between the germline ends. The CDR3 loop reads CASRATENYEQYF. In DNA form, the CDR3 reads TGTGCCAGCAGAGCCACAGAAAACTACGAGCAGTACTTC. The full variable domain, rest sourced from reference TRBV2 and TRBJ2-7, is EPEVTQTPSHQVTQMGQEVILRCVPISNHLYFYWYRQILGQKVEFLVSFYNNEISEKSEIFDDQFSVERPDGSNFTLKIRSTKLEDSAMYFCASRATENYEQYFGPGTRLTVT.

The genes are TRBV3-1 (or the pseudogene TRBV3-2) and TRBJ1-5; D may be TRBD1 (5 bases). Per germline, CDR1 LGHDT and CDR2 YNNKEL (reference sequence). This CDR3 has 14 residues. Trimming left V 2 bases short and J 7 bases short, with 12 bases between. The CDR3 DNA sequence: TGTGCCAGCAGCCAAAAGGGCGGGGGGCAGCCCCAGCATTTT. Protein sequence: CASSQKGGGQPQHF.

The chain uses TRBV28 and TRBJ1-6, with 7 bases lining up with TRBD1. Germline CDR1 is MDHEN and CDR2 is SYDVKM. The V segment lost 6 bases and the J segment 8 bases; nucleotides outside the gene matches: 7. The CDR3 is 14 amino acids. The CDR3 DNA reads TGTGCCAGCAGGCCCGGGACAGTGGATTCACCCCTCCACTTT. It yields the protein CASRPGTVDSPLHF.

The CDR3 region has the DNA TGTGCCAGCAGGGGACCCGAGGCTGCCAGTACTCAAGAGACCCAGTACTTC. This translates into CASRGPEAASTQETQYF. The V and J genes are TRBV2 and TRBJ2-5, with D possibly being TRBD1 or TRBD2 (5 bases each). There are 17 residues in the CDR3. Trimming stripped 6 bases from V and 2 bases from J, with 22 bases between. Germline V gives CDR1 SNHLY, CDR2 FYNNEI.

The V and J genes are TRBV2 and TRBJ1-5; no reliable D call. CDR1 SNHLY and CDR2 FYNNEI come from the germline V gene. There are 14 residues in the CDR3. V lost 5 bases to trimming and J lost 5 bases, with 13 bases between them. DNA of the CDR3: TGTGCCAGCAGTTCTGACCCTGGGGATCAGCCCCAGCATTTT. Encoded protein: CASSSDPGDQPQHF.

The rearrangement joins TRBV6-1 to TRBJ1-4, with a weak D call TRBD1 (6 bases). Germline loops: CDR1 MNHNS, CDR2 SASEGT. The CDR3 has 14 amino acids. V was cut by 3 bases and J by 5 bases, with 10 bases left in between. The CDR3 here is CASSEGAGNEKLFF. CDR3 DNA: TGTGCCAGCAGTGAGGGGGCCGGAAATGAAAAACTGTTTTTT.

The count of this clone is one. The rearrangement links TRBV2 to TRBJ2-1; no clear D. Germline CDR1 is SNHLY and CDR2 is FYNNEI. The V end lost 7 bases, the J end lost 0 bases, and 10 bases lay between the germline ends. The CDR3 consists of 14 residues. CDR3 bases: TGTGCCAGCATAGGTGACCCCTCCTACAATGAGCAGTTCTTC. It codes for CASIGDPSYNEQFF.

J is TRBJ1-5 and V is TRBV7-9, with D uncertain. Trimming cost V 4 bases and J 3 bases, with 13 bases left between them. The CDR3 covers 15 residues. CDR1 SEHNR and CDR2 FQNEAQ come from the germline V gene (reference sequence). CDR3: CASSSNDGYNQPQHF. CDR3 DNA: TGTGCCAGCAGCTCTAACGACGGATACAATCAGCCCCAGCATTTT.

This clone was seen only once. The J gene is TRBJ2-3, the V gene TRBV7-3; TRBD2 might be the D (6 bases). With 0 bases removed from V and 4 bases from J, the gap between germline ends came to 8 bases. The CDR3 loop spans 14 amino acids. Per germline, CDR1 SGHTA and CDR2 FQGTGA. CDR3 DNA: TGTGCCAGCAGCTTAACGGCGGGGTCAGATACGCAGTATTTT. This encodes CASSLTAGSDTQYF.

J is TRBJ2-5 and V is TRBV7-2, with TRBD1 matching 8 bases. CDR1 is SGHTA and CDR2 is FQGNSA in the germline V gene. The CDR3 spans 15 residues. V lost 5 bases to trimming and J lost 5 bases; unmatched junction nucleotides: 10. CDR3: CASSQGQGFWETQYF. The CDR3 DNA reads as TGTGCCAGCAGCCAAGGACAGGGTTTTTGGGAGACCCAGTACTTC.

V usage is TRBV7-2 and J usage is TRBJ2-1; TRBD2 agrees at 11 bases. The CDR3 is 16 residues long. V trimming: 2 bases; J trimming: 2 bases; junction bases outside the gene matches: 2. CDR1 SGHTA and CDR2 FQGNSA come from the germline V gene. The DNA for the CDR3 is TGTGCCAGCAGCTTAATTAGCGGGGGGGCCTACAATGAGCAGTTCTTC. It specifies CASSLISGGAYNEQFF.